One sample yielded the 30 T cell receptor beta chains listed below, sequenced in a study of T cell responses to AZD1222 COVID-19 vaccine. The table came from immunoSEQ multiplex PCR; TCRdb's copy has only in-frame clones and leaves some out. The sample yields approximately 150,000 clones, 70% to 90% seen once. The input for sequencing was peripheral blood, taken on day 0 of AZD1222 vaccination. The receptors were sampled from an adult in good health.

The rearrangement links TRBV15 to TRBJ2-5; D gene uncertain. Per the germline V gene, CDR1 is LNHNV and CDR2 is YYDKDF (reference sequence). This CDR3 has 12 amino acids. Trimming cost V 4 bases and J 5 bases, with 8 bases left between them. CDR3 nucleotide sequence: TGTGCCACCAGCAATGTCGGGGAGACCCAGTACTTC. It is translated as CATSNVGETQYF.

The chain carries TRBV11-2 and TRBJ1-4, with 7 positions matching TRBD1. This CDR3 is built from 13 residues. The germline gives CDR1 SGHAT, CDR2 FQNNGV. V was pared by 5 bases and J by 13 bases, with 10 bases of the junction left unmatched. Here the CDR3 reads CASSTPGGRALFF. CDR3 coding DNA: TGTGCCAGCAGCACCCCAGGGGGACGGGCACTGTTTTTT. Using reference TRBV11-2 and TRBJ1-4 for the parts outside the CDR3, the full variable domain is EAGVAQSPRYKIIEKRQSVAFWCNPISGHATLYWYQQILGQGPKLLIQFQNNGVVDDSQLPKDRFSAERLKGVDSTLKIQPAKLEDSAVYLCASSTPGGRALFFGSGTQLSVL.

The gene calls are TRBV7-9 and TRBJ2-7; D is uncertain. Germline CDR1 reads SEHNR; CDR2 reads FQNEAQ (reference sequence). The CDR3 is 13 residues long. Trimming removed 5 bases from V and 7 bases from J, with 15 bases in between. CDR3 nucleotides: TGTGCCAGCAGCGACATCGGTCCGGGTGAGCAGTACTTC. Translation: CASSDIGPGEQYF.

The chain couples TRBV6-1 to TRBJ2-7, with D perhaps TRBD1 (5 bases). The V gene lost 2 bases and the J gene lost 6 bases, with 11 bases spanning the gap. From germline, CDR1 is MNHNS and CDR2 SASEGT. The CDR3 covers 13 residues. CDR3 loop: CASSEFQGSEQYV. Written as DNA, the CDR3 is TGTGCCAGCAGTGAATTTCAGGGATCCGAGCAGTACGTC.

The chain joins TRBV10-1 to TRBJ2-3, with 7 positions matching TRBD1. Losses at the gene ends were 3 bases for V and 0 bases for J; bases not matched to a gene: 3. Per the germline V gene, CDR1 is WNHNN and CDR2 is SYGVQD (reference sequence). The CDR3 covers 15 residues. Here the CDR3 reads CASSDRGLSTDTQYF. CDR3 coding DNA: TGCGCCAGCAGTGATAGGGGGCTCAGCACAGATACGCAGTATTTT.

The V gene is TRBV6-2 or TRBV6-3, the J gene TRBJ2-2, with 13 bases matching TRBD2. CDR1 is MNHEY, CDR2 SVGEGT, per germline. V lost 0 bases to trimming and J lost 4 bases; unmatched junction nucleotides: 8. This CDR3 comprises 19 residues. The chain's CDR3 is CASSYSPPLAGGGTGELFF. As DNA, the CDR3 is TGTGCCAGCAGTTACTCCCCCCCACTAGCGGGAGGGGGCACCGGGGAGCTGTTTTTT.

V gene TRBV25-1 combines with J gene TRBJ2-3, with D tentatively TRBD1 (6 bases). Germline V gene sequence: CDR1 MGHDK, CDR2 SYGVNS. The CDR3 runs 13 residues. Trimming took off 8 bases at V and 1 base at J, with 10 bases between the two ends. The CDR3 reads CASSPGGTDTQYF. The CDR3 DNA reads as TGTGCCAGCTCCCCAGGGGGCACAGATACGCAGTATTTT.

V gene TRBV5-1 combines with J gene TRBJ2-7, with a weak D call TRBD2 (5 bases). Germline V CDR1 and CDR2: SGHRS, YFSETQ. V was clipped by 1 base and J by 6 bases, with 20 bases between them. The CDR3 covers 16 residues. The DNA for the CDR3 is TGCGCCAGCAGCTTGTCCCCGTCAGAGCTAGCTCGCGAGCAGTACTTC. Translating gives CASSLSPSELAREQYF.

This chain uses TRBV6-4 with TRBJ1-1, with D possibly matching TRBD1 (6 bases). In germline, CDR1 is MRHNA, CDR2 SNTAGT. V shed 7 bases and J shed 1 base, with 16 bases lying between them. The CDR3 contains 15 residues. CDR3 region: CASTSPGAGNTEAFF. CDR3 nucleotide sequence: TGTGCCAGCACCTCCCCAGGGGCCGGGAACACTGAAGCTTTCTTT.

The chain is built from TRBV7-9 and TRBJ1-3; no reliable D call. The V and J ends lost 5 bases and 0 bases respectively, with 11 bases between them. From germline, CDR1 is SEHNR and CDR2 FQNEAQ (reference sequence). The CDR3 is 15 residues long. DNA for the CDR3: TGTGCCAGCAGCCAAACAGCTTTCTCTGGAAACACCATATATTTT. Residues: CASSQTAFSGNTIYF.

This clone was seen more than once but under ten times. As DNA, the CDR3 is TGTGCCAGCAGCTTTGAGCGGGGGGGCTGGGAGACCCAGTACTTC. It codes for CASSFERGGWETQYF. The chain has TRBV5-6 and TRBJ2-5; 10 nucleotides line up with TRBD2. This CDR3 is 15 amino acids long. From germline, CDR1 is SGHDT and CDR2 YYEEEE. J gave up 5 bases and V 2 bases, and 6 bases lay outside the gene matches.

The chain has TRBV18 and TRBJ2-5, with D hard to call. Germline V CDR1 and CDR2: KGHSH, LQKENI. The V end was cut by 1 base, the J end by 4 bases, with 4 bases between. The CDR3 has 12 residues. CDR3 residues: CASSPLSETQYF. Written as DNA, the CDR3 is TGTGCCAGCTCACCACTATCAGAGACCCAGTACTTC.

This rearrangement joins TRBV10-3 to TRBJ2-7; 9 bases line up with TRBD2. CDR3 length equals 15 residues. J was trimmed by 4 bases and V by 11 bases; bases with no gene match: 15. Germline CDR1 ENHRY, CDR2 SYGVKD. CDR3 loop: CAASSGGRAGYEQYF. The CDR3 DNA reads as TGTGCCGCCAGTTCGGGCGGGAGGGCTGGGTACGAGCAGTACTTC.

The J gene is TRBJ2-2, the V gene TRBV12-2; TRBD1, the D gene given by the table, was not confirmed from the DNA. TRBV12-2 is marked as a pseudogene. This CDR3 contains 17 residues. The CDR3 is CASRPKDGTENTGELFF. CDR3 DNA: TGTGCAAGTCGCCCCAAAGACGGGACAGAGAACACCGGGGAGCTGTTTTTT.

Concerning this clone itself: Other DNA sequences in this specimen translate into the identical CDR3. This chain's CDR3 is CASSRQGNEKLFF. In nucleotides, the CDR3 is TGTGCCAGCAGTCGACAGGGCAATGAAAAACTGTTTTTT. The chain combines TRBV2 with TRBJ1-4; TRBD1 aligns across 7 bases. V lost 5 bases and J lost 5; bases outside the gene matches: 2. CDR1 is SNHLY, CDR2 FYNNEI, per germline. The length of the CDR3 is 13 residues.

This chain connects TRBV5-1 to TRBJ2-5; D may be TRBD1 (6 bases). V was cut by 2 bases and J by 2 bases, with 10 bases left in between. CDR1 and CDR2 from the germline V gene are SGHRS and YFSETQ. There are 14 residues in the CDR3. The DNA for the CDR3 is TGCGCCAGCAGCTTATGGGGGCAACAAGAGACCCAGTACTTC. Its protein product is CASSLWGQQETQYF. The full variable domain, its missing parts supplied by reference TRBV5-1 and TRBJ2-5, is KAGVTQTPRYLIKTRGQQVTLSCSPISGHRSVSWYQQTPGQGLQFLFEYFSETQRNKGNFPGRFSGRQFSNSRSEMNVSTLELGDSALYLCASSLWGQQETQYFGPGTRLLVL.

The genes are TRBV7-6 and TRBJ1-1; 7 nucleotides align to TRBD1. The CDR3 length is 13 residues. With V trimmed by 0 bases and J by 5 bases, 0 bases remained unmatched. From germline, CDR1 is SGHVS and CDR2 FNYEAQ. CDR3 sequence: CASSLAQGTEAFF. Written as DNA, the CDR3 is TGTGCCAGCAGCTTAGCACAGGGGACTGAAGCTTTCTTT.

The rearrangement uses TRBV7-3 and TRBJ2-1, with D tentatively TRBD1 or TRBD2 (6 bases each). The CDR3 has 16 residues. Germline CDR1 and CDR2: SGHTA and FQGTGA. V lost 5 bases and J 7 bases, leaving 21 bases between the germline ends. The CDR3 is CASSPAPGARGNEQFF. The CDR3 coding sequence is TGTGCCAGCAGCCCCGCCCCGGGGGCACGAGGGAATGAGCAGTTCTTC.

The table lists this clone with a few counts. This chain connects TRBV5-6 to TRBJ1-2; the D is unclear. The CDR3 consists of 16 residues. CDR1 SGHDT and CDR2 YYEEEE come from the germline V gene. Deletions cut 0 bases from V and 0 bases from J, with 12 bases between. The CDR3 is CASSLASVLANYGYTF. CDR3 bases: TGTGCCAGCAGCTTGGCCAGCGTCTTAGCTAACTATGGCTACACCTTC.

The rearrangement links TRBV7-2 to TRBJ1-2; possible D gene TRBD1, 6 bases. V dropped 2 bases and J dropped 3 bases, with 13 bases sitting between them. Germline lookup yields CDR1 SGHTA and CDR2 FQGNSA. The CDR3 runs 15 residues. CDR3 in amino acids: CASSLSPDRHYGYTF. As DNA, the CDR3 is TGTGCCAGCAGCTTAAGCCCAGACAGGCACTATGGCTACACCTTC.

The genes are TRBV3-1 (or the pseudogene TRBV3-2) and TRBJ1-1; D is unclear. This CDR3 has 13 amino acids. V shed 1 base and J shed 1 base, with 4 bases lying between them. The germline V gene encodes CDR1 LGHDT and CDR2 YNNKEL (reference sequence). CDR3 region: CASSQGQNTEAFF. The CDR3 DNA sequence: TGTGCCAGCAGCCAAGGACAGAACACTGAAGCTTTCTTT.

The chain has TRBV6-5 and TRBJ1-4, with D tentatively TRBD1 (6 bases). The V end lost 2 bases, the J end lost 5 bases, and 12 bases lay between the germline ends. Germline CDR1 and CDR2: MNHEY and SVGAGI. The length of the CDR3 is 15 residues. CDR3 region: CASSYGGSRNEKLFF. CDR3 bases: TGTGCCAGCAGTTACGGGGGCAGCCGGAATGAAAAACTGTTTTTT.

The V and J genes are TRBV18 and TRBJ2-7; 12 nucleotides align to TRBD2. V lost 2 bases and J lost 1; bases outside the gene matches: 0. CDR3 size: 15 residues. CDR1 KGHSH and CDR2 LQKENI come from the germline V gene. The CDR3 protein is CASSPTSGGSYEQYV. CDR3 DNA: TGTGCCAGCTCACCAACTAGCGGGGGGTCCTACGAGCAGTACGTC.

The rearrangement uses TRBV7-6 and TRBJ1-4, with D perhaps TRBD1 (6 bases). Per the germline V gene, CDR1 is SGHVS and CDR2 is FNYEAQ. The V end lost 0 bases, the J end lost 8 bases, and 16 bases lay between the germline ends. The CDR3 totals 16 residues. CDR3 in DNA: TGTGCCAGCAGCTTAGCGGTGGGGGCGGCCAGGGAAAAACTGTTTTTT. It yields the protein CASSLAVGAAREKLFF.

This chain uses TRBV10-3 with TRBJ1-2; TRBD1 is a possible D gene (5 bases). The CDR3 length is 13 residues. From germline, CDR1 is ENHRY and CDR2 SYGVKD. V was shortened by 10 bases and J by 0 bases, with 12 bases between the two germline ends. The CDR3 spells CATEGSANYGYTF. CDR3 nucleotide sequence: TGTGCCACGGAGGGGAGTGCTAACTATGGCTACACCTTC.

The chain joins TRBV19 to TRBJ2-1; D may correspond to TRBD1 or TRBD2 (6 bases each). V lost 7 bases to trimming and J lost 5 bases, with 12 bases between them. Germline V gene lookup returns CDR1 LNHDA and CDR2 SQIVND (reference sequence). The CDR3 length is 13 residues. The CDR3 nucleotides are TGTGCCAGTATAGGAGGGGGGAACAATGAGCAGTTCTTC. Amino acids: CASIGGGNNEQFF.

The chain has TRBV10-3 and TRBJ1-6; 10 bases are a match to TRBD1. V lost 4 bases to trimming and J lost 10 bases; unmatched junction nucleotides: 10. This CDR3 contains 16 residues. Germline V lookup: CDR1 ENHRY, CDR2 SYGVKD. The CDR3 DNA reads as TGTGCCATCAGTGGGGCCGGGACAGGGGATGGGTCACCCCTCCACTTT. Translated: CAISGAGTGDGSPLHF.

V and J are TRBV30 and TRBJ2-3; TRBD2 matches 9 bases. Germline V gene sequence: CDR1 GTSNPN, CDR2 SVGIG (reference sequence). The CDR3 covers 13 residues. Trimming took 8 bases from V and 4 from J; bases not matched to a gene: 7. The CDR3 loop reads CAVMAGGADTQYF. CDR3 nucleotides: TGTGCCGTGATGGCGGGGGGGGCAGATACGCAGTATTTT.

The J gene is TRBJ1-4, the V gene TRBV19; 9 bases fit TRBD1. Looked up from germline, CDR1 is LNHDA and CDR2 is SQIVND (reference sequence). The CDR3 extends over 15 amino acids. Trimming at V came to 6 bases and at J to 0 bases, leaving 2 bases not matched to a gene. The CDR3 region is CASSRDRATNEKLFF. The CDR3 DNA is TGTGCCAGTAGCCGGGACAGGGCAACTAATGAAAAACTGTTTTTT.

The CDR3 loop is CASSQVPLTLPGELFF. Written as DNA, the CDR3 is TGTGCCAGCAGCCAAGTCCCGCTGACTCTTCCCGGGGAGCTGTTTTTT. This chain uses TRBV14 with TRBJ2-2; D uncertain. CDR3 length equals 16 residues. From germline, CDR1 is SGHDN and CDR2 FVKESK. V was pared by 1 base and J by 6 bases, with 15 bases between.